The 29 T cell receptor beta chains in this list originate from one sample, sequenced in a study of blood T cell repertoires in COVID-19. Profiled with immunoSEQ multiplex PCR; TCRdb holds only in-frame clones, not every one. The sample carries approximately 130,000 clones, about 86% recorded once. Sample: peripheral blood. The receptors here all came from a woman aged 55-70 years with active or convalescent COVID-19.

The chain couples TRBV15 to TRBJ2-5; 9 bases match TRBD1. CDR3 length: 16 amino acids. Germline lookup yields CDR1 LNHNV and CDR2 YYDKDF (reference sequence). V shed 1 base and J 5 bases; nucleotides not matched to a gene: 8. In DNA, the CDR3 is TGTGCCACCAGCAGAGGAACGGGACAGGGTGGGGAGACCCAGTACTTC. Translation gives CATSRGTGQGGETQYF.

A few counts support this clone. The chain joins TRBV5-1 to TRBJ2-7, with D possibly TRBD2 on 5 matching bases. CDR1 SGHRS and CDR2 YFSETQ come from the germline V gene. CDR3 length: 13 residues. V shed 4 bases and J shed 3 bases, with 11 bases lying between them. DNA of the CDR3: TGCGCCAGCAGCCACGACGGGGACTACGAGCAGTACTTC. Translated, it gives CASSHDGDYEQYF.

V usage is TRBV29-1 and J usage is TRBJ2-2; a possible D gene is TRBD1 (6 bases). The CDR3 contains 14 residues. From germline, CDR1 is SQVTM and CDR2 ANQGSEA. Deletions cut 8 bases from V and 5 bases from J, with 18 bases between. Here the CDR3 reads CSTMTAGETGELFF. The CDR3 region has the DNA TGCAGCACCATGACGGCAGGGGAAACCGGGGAGCTGTTTTTT.

The J gene is TRBJ1-4, the V gene TRBV30, with D possibly being TRBD1 (5 bases). This CDR3 is built from 11 residues. Germline-derived CDR1 and CDR2 are GTSNPN and SVGIG (reference sequence). Trimming took 5 bases from V and 8 from J, leaving 9 bases between them. CDR3 amino acids: CAWGTGEKLFF. Here the CDR3 DNA reads TGTGCCTGGGGGACGGGAGAAAAACTGTTTTTT.

The genes are TRBV28 and TRBJ1-6; no definite D call. The CDR3 spans 15 residues. Germline CDR1 reads MDHEN; CDR2 reads SYDVKM. Trimming left V 5 bases short and J 7 bases short, with 15 bases between. CDR3: CASSPPGIANSPLHF. Here the CDR3 DNA reads TGTGCCAGCAGTCCCCCGGGGATCGCAAATTCACCCCTCCACTTT.

The chain combines TRBV30 with TRBJ1-1; D possibly corresponds to TRBD1 (6 bases). Trimming stripped 4 bases from V and 2 bases from J, with 11 bases between. CDR1 is GTSNPN and CDR2 is SVGIG in the germline V gene (reference sequence). There are 13 residues in the CDR3. The CDR3 spells CAWNAGANTEAFF. The CDR3 DNA sequence: TGTGCCTGGAACGCAGGGGCAAACACTGAAGCTTTCTTT.

The J gene is TRBJ1-5, the V gene TRBV6-1; TRBD1 might be the D (6 bases). Trimming removed 3 bases from V and 4 bases from J, with 13 bases in between. Germline V CDR1 and CDR2: MNHNS, SASEGT. This CDR3 is 15 amino acids long. In DNA, the CDR3 is TGTGCCAGCAGTGACAACTGGGACAAAAATCAGCCCCAGCATTTT. Protein sequence: CASSDNWDKNQPQHF.

On this clone: Possible read error: a much larger clone is one base away. At the DNA level, this CDR3 is encoded by other sequences in the same sample as well. The V and J genes are TRBV28 and TRBJ2-1; 7 bases line up with TRBD2. The CDR3 loop spans 22 amino acids. CDR1 and CDR2 from the germline V gene are MDHEN and SYDVKM. V gave up 6 bases and J gave up 5 bases; unmatched junction bases: 31. In DNA, the CDR3 is TGTGCCAGCAGGTTTCCATCCCGGGCGCGTCGGGGGGTGGGGCGGGAGAACAATGAGCAGTTCTTC. Its protein product is CASRFPSRARRGVGRENNEQFF.

The chain is built from TRBV7-9 and TRBJ1-3, with 7 bases identical to TRBD1. Germline V lookup: CDR1 SEHNR, CDR2 FQNEAQ (reference sequence). V lost 4 bases, J lost 3 bases, and 6 bases stayed unmatched. The CDR3 covers 15 residues. CDR3 in DNA: TGTGCCAGCAGCTGGGAGACAGGGCTTGGAAACACCATATATTTT. It codes for CASSWETGLGNTIYF.

This clone occurred once. The V call is TRBV27, the J call TRBJ1-1, with no clear D. With 2 bases removed from V and 0 bases from J, the gap between germline ends came to 4 bases. The germline CDR1 and CDR2 sequences are MNHEY and SMNVEV (reference sequence). This CDR3 contains 13 residues. The CDR3 reads CASSLNMNTEAFF. CDR3 nucleotide sequence: TGTGCCAGCAGTTTAAACATGAACACTGAAGCTTTCTTT.

This clone was detected a few times. The rearrangement links TRBV6-2 or TRBV6-3 to TRBJ1-1, with a possible D match to TRBD1 (6 bases). Germline values: CDR1 MNHEY, CDR2 SVGEGT. The CDR3 contains 15 residues. V dropped 2 bases and J dropped 1 base, with 11 bases sitting between them. CDR3 region: CASSYHRVWNTEAFF. CDR3 in DNA: TGTGCCAGCAGTTACCACAGGGTCTGGAACACTGAAGCTTTCTTT.

The chain employs TRBV5-1 and TRBJ1-1, with D possibly matching TRBD1 (6 bases). The ends were cut back, 2 bases at V and 7 bases at J, with 27 bases in the middle. The CDR3 sequence is 18 residues long. CDR1 is SGHRS and CDR2 is YFSETQ in the germline V gene. The CDR3 region is CASSFDLRGVWGGGEAFF. The DNA for the CDR3 is TGCGCCAGCAGCTTCGATTTGAGGGGGGTCTGGGGGGGCGGTGAAGCTTTCTTT.

This clone occurred a few times. The chain joins TRBV28 to TRBJ1-6, with D unresolved. The CDR3 sequence is 12 residues long. Trimming shortened V by 7 bases and J by 13 bases, and 14 bases separated the two germline ends. CDR1 MDHEN and CDR2 SYDVKM come from the germline V gene. The CDR3 loop reads CASTPPRGPLHF. CDR3 coding DNA: TGTGCCAGCACCCCCCCCAGAGGGCCCCTCCACTTT.

This clone was seen a few times. The V gene is TRBV6-1, the J gene TRBJ1-1; D remains unclear. The CDR3 has 18 residues. Germline CDR1 is MNHNS and CDR2 is SASEGT. Trimming cost V 1 base and J 0 bases, with 18 bases left between them. CDR3 amino acids: CASSEVGGPIELNTEAFF. CDR3 nucleotides: TGTGCCAGCAGTGAAGTTGGTGGTCCTATCGAACTGAACACTGAAGCTTTCTTT.

The chain employs TRBV9 and TRBJ2-1; TRBD1 is a possible D gene (6 bases). The CDR3 has 16 amino acids. The germline V gene encodes CDR1 SGDLS and CDR2 YYNGEE. With 4 bases removed from V and 2 bases from J, the gap between germline ends came to 16 bases. The CDR3 reads CASSLHLQGTYNEQFF. The CDR3 nucleotides read TGTGCCAGCAGCCTCCACCTGCAGGGGACCTACAATGAGCAGTTCTTC.

J is TRBJ1-1 and V is TRBV28; 10 bases map to TRBD1. Losses at the gene ends were 4 bases for V and 4 bases for J; bases not matched to a gene: 6. The CDR3 covers 15 residues. Germline assignment: CDR1 MDHEN and CDR2 SYDVKM. The CDR3 loop is CASSWTGGGSTEAFF. In DNA, the CDR3 is TGTGCCAGCAGTTGGACAGGGGGAGGATCCACTGAAGCTTTCTTT.

V gene TRBV6-5 combines with J gene TRBJ2-1; maybe TRBD2 (6 bases). Germline-derived CDR1 and CDR2 are MNHEY and SVGAGI. The CDR3 is 14 amino acids. V was pared by 6 bases and J by 5 bases, with 14 bases between. As DNA, the CDR3 is TGTGCCAGCAGGGAGGGCTACGCCAACAATGAGCAGTTCTTC. It codes for CASREGYANNEQFF.

The rearrangement uses TRBV19 and TRBJ2-6; 7 nucleotides match TRBD1. From germline, CDR1 is LNHDA and CDR2 SQIVND (reference sequence). The J segment lost 2 bases and the V segment lost 5 bases, leaving 3 bases of the junction unmatched. The CDR3 runs to 15 residues. CDR3 DNA sequence: TGTGCCAGTAGTTACAGGGGAACTGGGGCCAACGTCCTGACTTTC. It translates to CASSYRGTGANVLTF. Drawing the rest from reference TRBV19 and TRBJ2-6, the complete variable domain is DGGITQSPKYLFRKEGQNVTLSCEQNLNHDAMYWYRQDPGQGLRLIYYSQIVNDFQKGDIAEGYSVSREKKESFPLTVTSAQKNPTAFYLCASSYRGTGANVLTFGAGSRLTVL.

The rearrangement uses TRBV6-2 or TRBV6-3 and TRBJ2-5; D may be TRBD2 (6 bases). Germline V lookup: CDR1 MNHEY, CDR2 SVGEGT. The CDR3 spans 15 residues. The V end was cut by 2 bases, the J end by 5 bases, with 15 bases between. The CDR3 spells CASSYRDWGSETQYF. The CDR3 DNA is TGTGCCAGCAGTTACAGGGACTGGGGTTCCGAGACCCAGTACTTC.

The chain joins TRBV5-6 to TRBJ2-2; the D gene is possibly TRBD2 (6 bases). This CDR3 has 16 residues. Germline lookup yields CDR1 SGHDT and CDR2 YYEEEE. Trimming took 6 bases from V and 9 from J, leaving 24 bases between them. The CDR3 protein is CASNPAGGAGNRELFF. The CDR3 DNA follows: TGTGCCAGCAACCCGGCAGGCGGGGCGGGGAACCGGGAGCTGTTTTTT.

The V call is TRBV7-9, the J call TRBJ2-1, with TRBD1 matching 10 bases. The CDR3 extends over 16 amino acids. Germline CDR1 SEHNR, CDR2 FQNEAQ (reference sequence). The V gene end was trimmed by 5 bases and the J gene end by 2 bases; junction bases not matched to a gene: 6. The CDR3 loop reads CASSQGQGRAYNEQFF. CDR3 in DNA: TGTGCCAGCAGCCAGGGACAGGGGAGAGCCTACAATGAGCAGTTCTTC.

V gene TRBV19 combines with J gene TRBJ1-2; 7 bases line up with TRBD1. The germline V gene has CDR1 LNHDA and CDR2 SQIVND (reference sequence). V lost 5 bases to trimming and J lost 8 bases; unmatched junction nucleotides: 8. The CDR3 is 13 residues long. The CDR3 sequence: CASSPSTGLGYTF. DNA for the CDR3: TGTGCCAGTAGTCCGTCGACAGGGTTAGGCTACACCTTC.

This chain joins TRBV10-3 and TRBJ2-1, with D possibly TRBD1 on 6 matching bases. Trimming took 4 bases from V and 7 from J, leaving 11 bases between them. This CDR3 is built from 13 residues. CDR1 and CDR2 from the germline V gene are ENHRY and SYGVKD. In nucleotides, the CDR3 is TGTGCCATCAGTGCCCAGGGGACGAATGAGCAGTTCTTC. It specifies CAISAQGTNEQFF.

The V call is TRBV2, the J call TRBJ2-5; D may be TRBD1 (6 bases). The CDR3 length is 14 residues. The V end lost 2 bases, the J end lost 0 bases, and 7 bases lay between the germline ends. CDR1 and CDR2 from the germline V gene are SNHLY and FYNNEI. In DNA form, the CDR3 reads TGTGCCAGCAGTGAAAACAGGGACCAAGAGACCCAGTACTTC. Translated: CASSENRDQETQYF.

This chain links TRBV7-8 with TRBJ2-7; 9 positions match TRBD2. Germline assignment: CDR1 SGHVS and CDR2 FQNEAQ. The CDR3 has 16 amino acids. The J segment lost 6 bases and the V segment lost 2 bases, leaving 11 bases of the junction unmatched. This CDR3 reads CASSLMMAGGLSEQYV. For the CDR3, the DNA is TGTGCCAGCAGCTTAATGATGGCGGGGGGGCTTTCCGAGCAGTACGTC.

The chain's CDR3 is CASSMGTNYNEQFF. CDR3 DNA: TGTGCCAGTAGTATGGGGACAAATTACAATGAGCAGTTCTTC. The chain combines TRBV19 with TRBJ2-1; tentatively, D is TRBD1 (6 bases). The V end was cut by 3 bases, the J end by 4 bases, with 10 bases between. The germline V gene encodes CDR1 LNHDA and CDR2 SQIVND (reference sequence). CDR3 size: 14 residues.

V gene TRBV7-2 combines with J gene TRBJ1-2; 7 positions agree with TRBD1. The CDR3 covers 18 residues. J gave up 0 bases and V 2 bases, and 12 bases lay outside the gene matches. Germline V CDR1 and CDR2: SGHTA, FQGNSA. CDR3 region: CASSLYPPGTAANYGYTF. The CDR3 nucleotides are TGTGCCAGCAGCTTATACCCGCCAGGGACAGCCGCTAACTATGGCTACACCTTC.

This clone has ten or more counts. The chain carries TRBV4-1 and TRBJ2-2, with 7 bases identical to TRBD2. The CDR3 is 15 residues long. The V gene end was trimmed by 0 bases and the J gene end by 6 bases; junction bases not matched to a gene: 4. The germline V gene has CDR1 MGHRA and CDR2 YSYEKL. The CDR3 loop reads CASSQEATSPGELFF. The CDR3 DNA reads TGCGCCAGCAGCCAAGAAGCGACTAGCCCCGGGGAGCTGTTTTTT.

The chain has TRBV5-1 and TRBJ1-1, with a tentative D call TRBD1 (6 bases). The germline V gene encodes CDR1 SGHRS and CDR2 YFSETQ. The CDR3 consists of 13 residues. The V and J ends lost 2 bases and 5 bases respectively, with 10 bases between them. CDR3 nucleotide sequence: TGCGCCAGCAGCTTACAGGGCAGTACTGAAGCTTTCTTT. This gives the protein CASSLQGSTEAFF.